The entry that follows covers one TCR beta chain sequence. The sample is drawn from a study of cytomegalovirus exposure and HLA in healthy donors. The donors were part of the roughly 130-subject validation cohort, which stood apart from the approximately 670-subject first cohort. TCRdb keeps only in-frame clones here, not all; method: immunoSEQ multiplex PCR. There are under 200,000 clones in the sample; about three quarters occur only once, and roughly 1.2% lies in the top ten. Germline-derived CDR1 and CDR2 are SEHNR and FQNEAQ (reference sequence). This CDR3 has 14 residues. Trimming left V 3 bases short and J 7 bases short, with 13 bases between.

The sequence came from a woman aged 30 to 39 in good health and CMV-seronegative. Source material: PBMCs. The gene calls are TRBV7-9 and TRBJ2-1; D ambiguous. The CDR3 sequence is CASSFSISMNEQFF. The DNA for the CDR3 is TGTGCCAGCAGCTTCTCTATTAGTATGAATGAGCAGTTCTTC.